The entry that follows covers one T cell receptor (beta chain) sequence. The antigen remains undetermined. The sample originates from a study of T cell responses to AZD1222 COVID-19 vaccine. Study outcomes and limitations: Among AZD1222 vaccinees, only six were seropositive at baseline. A rise in Spike-specific TCR breadth and depth followed two AZD1222 doses.

Measured with immunoSEQ multiplex PCR; TCRdb has only the in-frame clones, and not every one. The sample includes around 140,000 clones, around 93% of them seen just once. The source was peripheral blood, collected on day 0 of AZD1222 vaccination. This clonotype originated in an adult in good health.

The CDR3 DNA reads as TGTGCCAGCAGGTCGTTTGCGAATGAAAAACTGTTTTTT. Amino acids: CASRSFANEKLFF. The chain couples TRBV6-5 to TRBJ1-4; D is unresolved. The germline CDR1 and CDR2 sequences are MNHEY and SVGAGI. V lost 6 bases and J lost 5, with 10 bases in between. This CDR3 is built from 13 residues.